Each of the 15 T cell receptor beta chains below was sequenced from the same sample in a study of T cells in Graves' hyperthyroidism and ophthalmopathy (dated by TCRdb to about 2019). Libraries were constructed by multiplex PCR. This sample was sequenced with an Illumina HiSeq 2000. The TCR beta CDR3 regions were amplified from the RNA transcripts. A first-round RT-PCR of the TCR CDR3 used the HTBI primer set with the Qiagen OneStep RT-PCR kit. In TCRdb, the public reads were trimmed at Q25 with fastp and aligned with MiXCR, with productive beta chains retained. For every CDR3 protein sequence, its rows merge into one entry that carries the most common genes and DNA. For this sample there are around 500,000 distinct CDR3 sequences; around 15% appear just once. The ten top clones hold around 14% of the sample. Sequencing was performed on blood. The receptor source for this set is a woman aged 40 to 50 with Graves' hyperthyroidism.

This sequence joins TRBV20-1 and TRBJ2-1; 7 nucleotides match TRBD2. The junction had 11 bases not matched to a gene; V was cut back by 5 bases and J by 4 bases. Germline-derived CDR1 and CDR2 are DFQATT and SNEGSKA (reference sequence). CDR3 length equals 15 residues. CDR3 protein: CSAEPGTKPYNEQFF. CDR3 bases: TGCAGTGCTGAGCCCGGGACTAAGCCTTACAATGAGCAGTTCTTC.

A remark on this clonotype: This sequence may be a read error, since a much larger clone differs from it by one base. The chain has TRBV2 and TRBJ2-5; the D gene is possibly TRBD2 (5 bases). The CDR3 is 13 amino acids. Germline assignment: CDR1 SNHLY and CDR2 FYNNEI. The DNA of the CDR3 is TGTGCCGGCAGTGAGGGCTTACAAGAGACCCAGTACTTC. Protein sequence: CAGSEGLQETQYF. Drawing the rest from reference TRBV2 and TRBJ2-5, the complete variable domain is EPEVTQTPSHQVTQMGQEVILRCVPISNHLYFYWYRQILGQKVEFLVSFYNNEISEKSEIFDDQFSVERPDGSNFTLKIRSTKLEDSAMYFCAGSEGLQETQYFGPGTRLLVL.

This clonotype was observed at least ten times. The V and J genes are TRBV15 and TRBJ1-2, with unresolved D. Germline V gene data show CDR1 as LNHNV and CDR2 as YYDKDF (reference sequence). Trimming took off 2 bases at V and 3 bases at J, with 4 bases between the two ends. The CDR3 extends over 12 amino acids. The CDR3 DNA is TGTGCCACCAGCAGACAGGACTATGGCTACACCTTC. Translating it yields CATSRQDYGYTF.

The table lists this clonotype with a few counts. The chain joins TRBV4-1 to TRBJ2-3, with 7 bases identical to TRBD2. Germline-derived CDR1 and CDR2 are MGHRA and YSYEKL. CDR3 length equals 14 residues. The V segment lost 11 bases and the J segment 4 bases; nucleotides outside the gene matches: 12. In DNA form, the CDR3 reads TGCGCCGGTAAGGCGGGAGTTAATGCAGATACGCAGTATTTT. This gives the protein CAGKAGVNADTQYF.

The V call is TRBV19, the J call TRBJ2-1; 13 nucleotides line up with TRBD2. V trimming: 4 bases; J trimming: 8 bases; junction bases outside the gene matches: 5. CDR1 is LNHDA, CDR2 SQIVND, per germline (reference sequence). The CDR3 contains 15 residues. The CDR3 nucleotides read TGTGCCAGTAGTACCTGGACTAGCGGGAGCGATGAGCAGTTCTTC. Translated: CASSTWTSGSDEQFF.

There are many counts of this clonotype. CDR3 residues: CASSPGPMNTEAFF. In DNA form, the CDR3 reads TGTGCCAGCAGCCCCGGACCGATGAACACTGAAGCTTTCTTT. The genes are TRBV7-6 and TRBJ1-1; D gene uncertain. Germline V gene sequence: CDR1 SGHVS, CDR2 FNYEAQ. V shed 5 bases and J shed 0 bases, with 10 bases lying between them. This CDR3 contains 14 residues.

This clonotype has only a few counts. This rearrangement joins TRBV9 to TRBJ1-5; D not certain. V lost 0 bases, J lost 5 bases, and 9 bases lay in between. In germline, CDR1 is SGDLS, CDR2 YYNGEE. The CDR3 contains 14 residues. This CDR3 reads CASSVGGWDQPQHF. CDR3 bases: TGTGCCAGCAGCGTAGGAGGGTGGGATCAGCCCCAGCATTTT. Variable domain in full (rest from reference TRBV9 and TRBJ1-5): DSGVTQTPKHLITATGQRVTLRCSPRSGDLSVYWYQQSLDQGLQFLIQYYNGEERAKGNILERFSAQQFPDLHSELNLSSLELGDSALYFCASSVGGWDQPQHFGDGTRLSIL.

This clonotype was counted a few times. The V call is TRBV27, the J call TRBJ2-7, with D unresolved. Germline CDR1 reads MNHEY; CDR2 reads SMNVEV (reference sequence). V was clipped by 5 bases and J by 3 bases, with 11 bases between them. The CDR3 has 13 amino acids. As DNA, the CDR3 is TGTGCCAGCAGTCAAAAGCTAGACTACGAGCAGTACTTC. Protein: CASSQKLDYEQYF.

This clonotype showed up many times. This sequence joins TRBV12-3 or TRBV12-4 and TRBJ1-1, with 7 bases matching TRBD1. With V trimmed by 0 bases and J by 8 bases, 6 bases remained unmatched. CDR3 size: 14 residues. This CDR3 is CASSLAGGTDEAFF. CDR3 DNA sequence: TGTGCCAGCAGTTTAGCGGGGGGGACAGACGAAGCTTTCTTT.

In the case of this clonotype: A clone one base away is much larger, so this may be a read error. The chain combines TRBV29-1 with TRBJ2-7, with D perhaps given as TRBD1 or TRBD2 (5 bases each). Germline loops: CDR1 SQVTM, CDR2 ANQGSEA. This CDR3 comprises 13 residues. V was clipped by 1 base and J by 7 bases, with 14 bases between them. The CDR3 nucleotides are TGCAGCGTTGAAGCCGGGACGCTCGGTGAGCAGTACTTC. Translation gives CSVEAGTLGEQYF.

The genes are TRBV10-2 and TRBJ2-2; 14 bases agree with TRBD2. J was trimmed by 5 bases and V by 2 bases; bases with no gene match: 7. The CDR3 has 18 amino acids. Per the germline V gene, CDR1 is WSHSY and CDR2 is SAAADI. CDR3 sequence reads: CASSEVGLAGVRTGELFF. The CDR3 nucleotides read TGCGCCAGCAGTGAGGTGGGACTAGCGGGAGTGAGAACCGGGGAGCTGTTTTTT.

There are a few counts of this clonotype. The CDR3 region is CAWSPGQPGEKLFF. The CDR3 region has the DNA TGTGCCTGGAGTCCGGGACAGCCGGGGGAAAAACTGTTTTTT. V and J are TRBV30 and TRBJ1-4, with TRBD1 identical over 7 bases. Per germline, CDR1 GTSNPN and CDR2 SVGIG (reference sequence). V lost 2 bases to trimming and J lost 8 bases; unmatched junction nucleotides: 8. CDR3 size: 14 residues.

This clonotype was seen a few times. This chain joins TRBV28 and TRBJ2-1; 7 bases align to TRBD1. The CDR3 length is 16 residues. Germline loops: CDR1 MDHEN, CDR2 SYDVKM. Losses at the gene ends were 5 bases for V and 3 bases for J; bases not matched to a gene: 10. Here the CDR3 reads CASSPRTGEFYNEQFF. The CDR3 region has the DNA TGTGCCAGCAGTCCCCGGACAGGCGAGTTCTACAATGAGCAGTTCTTC.

Turning to this clonotype: It may be a read error: a sequence one base away is much more abundant. The V and J genes are TRBV20-1 and TRBJ2-1; TRBD1 or TRBD2 may be the D gene (5 bases each). This CDR3 region has 19 residues. V was clipped by 3 bases and J by 0 bases, with 24 bases between them. Germline assignment: CDR1 DFQATT and CDR2 SNEGSKA (reference sequence). The CDR3 here is CSARGEGNTSLFSYNEQFF. CDR3 coding DNA: TGCAGTGCTAGGGGGGAAGGGAATACCAGCCTCTTCTCCTACAATGAGCAGTTCTTC.

Only one count was recorded for this clonotype. The chain has TRBV28 and TRBJ2-2; D not resolved. The length of the CDR3 is 14 residues. Trimming removed 6 bases at V and 4 bases at J, with 12 bases between. Per the germline V gene, CDR1 is MDHEN and CDR2 is SYDVKM. The CDR3 bases are TGTGCCAGCAGCCCCCAAGGGATCACCGGGGAGCTGTTTTTT. It translates to CASSPQGITGELFF.